A selection of T cell receptor beta chains follows, all from one sample in a study of a mutant IDH1 vaccine in newly diagnosed glioma. Produced via immunoSEQ multiplex PCR; TCRdb's table is partial and in-frame only. This sample has some 100,000 clones, with about 83% found just once. The sample here was PBMCs, taken from a glioma patient treated with radiotherapy, temozolomide or both. The source is a woman aged 45-60 years with glioma. Both conserved end residues are part of each CDR3. D genes are given only for firm matches. The size of a clone is reported for some rows only, either as once, few or many, or as a class for expanded clones.

cdr3_aa,cdr3_nt,clone_size,d_call,j_call,v_call
CASGTIDYNSPLHF,TGTGCCAGCGGGACAATCGACTATAATTCACCCCTCCACTTT,-,-,TRBJ1-6,TRBV6-1
CASSPRGGPGETQYF,TGTGCCAGCTCACCACGAGGGGGTCCGGGGGAGACCCAGTACTTC,-,-,TRBJ2-5,TRBV18
CASSPQTSGVTDTQYF,TGCGCCAGCAGCCCCCAGACTAGCGGGGTCACAGATACGCAGTATTTT,once,TRBD2,TRBJ2-3,TRBV5-1
CASSESSLAGNYGYTF,TGCGCCAGCAGTGAGTCGAGTCTGGCAGGGAACTATGGCTACACCTTC,-,-,TRBJ1-2,TRBV10-1
CSVSSTDTQYF,TGCAGCGTTTCTAGCACAGATACGCAGTATTTT,-,-,TRBJ2-3,TRBV29-1
CASSFYGVEGYTF,TGCGCCAGCAGCTTCTACGGGGTTGAGGGCTACACCTTC,-,-,TRBJ1-2,TRBV5-1
CASSYKGPYEQYF,TGTGCCAGCAGTTACAAGGGGCCCTACGAGCAGTACTTC,-,-,TRBJ2-7,TRBV6-5
CASSLGQGVLFF,TGCGCCAGCAGCTTGGGACAGGGTGTGCTGTTTTTT,-,TRBD1,TRBJ2-2,TRBV5-1
CASPSGNNEQFF,TGTGCCAGCCCCTCGGGCAACAATGAGCAGTTCTTC,once,-,TRBJ2-1,TRBV2
CASSQDLGAWEQYF,TGCGCCAGCAGCCAAGATCTGGGGGCGTGGGAGCAGTACTTC,-,-,TRBJ2-7,TRBV4-3
CASSSGRVNQPQHF,TGTGCCAGCAGCTCTGGGAGGGTCAATCAGCCCCAGCATTTT,-,-,TRBJ1-5,TRBV5-6
CASSWQGGSYGYTF,TGTGCCAGCAGCTGGCAGGGTGGATCCTATGGCTACACCTTC,-,-,TRBJ1-2,TRBV5-6
CASGPGTGASPLHF,TGTGCCAGCGGACCCGGGACAGGGGCTTCACCCCTCCACTTT,-,TRBD1,TRBJ1-6,TRBV6-1
CAWSAQGPQHF,TGTGCCTGGAGTGCCCAGGGGCCCCAGCATTTT,-,-,TRBJ1-5,TRBV30
CASSSPSQGIGELFF,TGTGCCAGCAGCTCACCTTCACAGGGAATCGGGGAGCTGTTTTTT,-,-,TRBJ2-2,TRBV7-9
CASSLAQGAWEQYF,TGCGCCAGCAGCTTGGCCCAGGGGGCTTGGGAGCAGTACTTC,few,TRBD1,TRBJ2-7,TRBV5-1
CAWSVQYFPSYEQYF,TGTGCCTGGAGTGTACAGTACTTCCCCTCCTACGAGCAGTACTTC,-,-,TRBJ2-7,TRBV30
CASSLIRTKVAYEQYF,TGTGCCAGCAGCTTAATCCGGACGAAGGTGGCCTACGAGCAGTACTTC,once,-,TRBJ2-7,TRBV5-6
CASSVGEGALHF,TGTGCCAGTAGTGTAGGGGAAGGGGCCCTCCACTTT,-,-,TRBJ1-6,TRBV19
CASSYSRDYSNQPQHF,TGTGCCAGCAGTTACTCGAGAGATTATAGCAATCAGCCCCAGCATTTT,-,-,TRBJ1-5,TRBV6-6
CASSYTRDLRSTGELFF,TGTGCCAGCAGCTATACACGGGACTTACGATCCACCGGGGAGCTGTTTTTT,-,-,TRBJ2-2,TRBV11-2
CASSPAPGSGVGAFF,TGCGCCAGCAGCCCGGCCCCAGGGTCCGGGGTTGGAGCTTTCTTT,-,-,TRBJ1-1,TRBV5-1
CASSRQGNQPQHF,TGTGCCAGTAGTCGACAGGGAAATCAGCCCCAGCATTTT,few,TRBD1,TRBJ1-5,TRBV19
CASSQWEAGFSGVSGELFF,TGTGCCAGCAGTCAATGGGAAGCAGGGTTTTCTGGCGTTTCCGGGGAGCTGTTTTTT,-,-,TRBJ2-2,TRBV27
CAWTRTSSNQPQHF,TGTGCCTGGACTCGGACCTCAAGCAATCAGCCCCAGCATTTT,few,-,TRBJ1-5,TRBV30
CASSVEWGPQHF,TGTGCCAGCAGCGTAGAGTGGGGGCCCCAGCATTTT,-,-,TRBJ1-5,TRBV9
CASSVDRDFGYTF,TGTGCCAGCAGCGTTGACAGGGATTTTGGCTACACCTTC,once,TRBD1,TRBJ1-2,TRBV9
CASRDKGSNQPQHF,TGTGCCAGCAGAGATAAAGGAAGCAATCAGCCCCAGCATTTT,-,-,TRBJ1-5,TRBV25-1
CASSLSHTSDTQYF,TGTGCCAGCAGTTTATCGCATACGTCAGATACGCAGTATTTT,-,-,TRBJ2-3,TRBV28
CASSLDRPGGVSYEQYF,TGTGCCAGCAGCTTAGATCGTCCGGGGGGTGTCTCCTACGAGCAGTACTTC,once,TRBD2,TRBJ2-7,TRBV7-2
CASSLLGGKGQSPLHF,TGTGCCAGCAGCTTATTGGGCGGAAAAGGCCAGTCACCCCTCCACTTT,once,-,TRBJ1-6,TRBV7-9
CASSRLLAGGRQTQYF,TGTGCCAGTAGTAGGCTACTAGCGGGGGGAAGACAGACCCAGTACTTC,-,TRBD2,TRBJ2-5,TRBV19
CASSIGGRLNQPQHF,TGTGCCAGTAGTATCGGCGGACGGCTGAATCAGCCCCAGCATTTT,few,-,TRBJ1-5,TRBV19
CASSSEQVSYEQYF,TGTGCCAGCAGCTCTGAACAGGTATCCTACGAGCAGTACTTC,-,-,TRBJ2-7,TRBV11-1
CASSAQGVANEKLFF,TGTGCCAGCAGCGCCCAAGGGGTAGCTAATGAAAAACTGTTTTTT,-,-,TRBJ1-4,TRBV9
CASSQAVGFQETQYF,TGTGCCAGCAGCCAAGCCGTGGGATTCCAAGAGACCCAGTACTTC,-,-,TRBJ2-5,TRBV14
CASSWDRAYEQYF,TGTGCCAGCAGCTGGGACAGGGCCTACGAGCAGTACTTC,once,TRBD1,TRBJ2-7,TRBV2
CASRTWGDRGRRYGYTF,TGTGCCAGCAGAACTTGGGGGGACAGGGGGCGCCGCTATGGCTACACCTTC,-,TRBD1,TRBJ1-2,TRBV6-9
CASSGAGNQQFF,TGTGCCAGCAGTGGGGCAGGGAATCAGCAGTTCTTC,-,-,TRBJ2-1,TRBV6-1
CASSLASNEKLFF,TGCGCCAGCAGCTTGGCTTCTAATGAAAAACTGTTTTTT,-,-,TRBJ1-4,TRBV5-1
CAISPGTQETQYF,TGTGCCATCAGTCCCGGCACCCAAGAGACCCAGTACTTC,-,-,TRBJ2-5,TRBV10-3
CASSELGRGVHNEQFF,TGTGCCAGCAGTGAATTGGGGCGGGGGGTACACAATGAGCAGTTCTTC,once,TRBD2,TRBJ2-1,TRBV6-1
CASSELGQGSYEQYF,TGTGCCAGCAGTGAACTTGGTCAGGGCTCCTACGAGCAGTACTTC,-,-,TRBJ2-7,TRBV25-1
CASSGEQPGYNEQFF,TGTGCCAGCAGCGGGGAGCAGCCGGGGTACAATGAGCAGTTCTTC,many,-,TRBJ2-1,TRBV6-1
CASFQGLGYGYTF,TGTGCCAGCTTCCAGGGGCTCGGCTATGGCTACACCTTC,-,-,TRBJ1-2,TRBV6-5
CAISESAGGGGYTF,TGTGCCATCAGTGAGTCGGCAGGGGGCGGTGGCTACACCTTC,-,TRBD1,TRBJ1-2,TRBV10-3
CASQTIREGRKLFF,TGTGCCAGCCAAACCATCAGGGAAGGACGCAAACTGTTTTTT,-,-,TRBJ1-4,TRBV27
CASSQDPRVGGEAFF,TGCGCCAGCAGCCAAGACCCCAGGGTAGGAGGTGAAGCTTTCTTT,-,-,TRBJ1-1,TRBV4-1
CASRSASPDTQYF,TGTGCCAGCAGGTCCGCGAGCCCAGATACGCAGTATTTT,few,-,TRBJ2-3,TRBV28
CAWRTAGELFF,TGTGCCTGGAGGACGGCCGGGGAGCTGTTTTTT,-,-,TRBJ2-2,TRBV30
CASSGVDENIQYF,TGTGCCAGCTCCGGGGTCGATGAAAACATTCAGTACTTC,-,-,TRBJ2-4,TRBV9